The sequence of this TCR beta chain was determined in a study of blood T cell repertoires in COVID-19. Overall study: The cDNA or gDNA used as material had been derived from T cells, B-cell-depleted T cells, or PBMCs.

This CDR3 contains 14 residues. Trimming removed 5 bases at V and 6 bases at J, with 16 bases between. Germline V gene sequence: CDR1 MNHEY, CDR2 SMNVEV (reference sequence). Per the study methods: Amplifying reference gene primers gave estimates of nucleated cell counts. Using immunoSEQ multiplex PCR, the repertoire was profiled, and TCRdb retains in-frame clones only, with some absent. V, J and clone size are those of that table, while D and trimming were read from the DNA. Found here are approximately 170,000 clones, roughly four fifths of them singletons; the top ten hold 8% to 13%. Sequenced sample: peripheral blood. The TCR was taken from a man in his sixties with active or convalescent COVID-19. V is TRBV27 and J is TRBJ2-5, with a possible D match to TRBD1 (5 bases). The chain's CDR3 is CASSRYGAEKTQYF. As DNA, the CDR3 is TGTGCCAGCAGTCGGTATGGGGCGGAGAAGACCCAGTACTTC.